The clone carrying this T cell receptor beta chain has just a few counts. What it binds is not known. About 110 mL of blood, on average, came from one heparinised draw per donor. This entry is derived from a study of beta chain features in type 1 diabetes. The overall study: Cells sorted and examined across all samples totaled 85 million to 110 million. Notes on the study in general: Sequencing the cDNA could make cells with high TCR expression show up more than they should.

The V end lost 1 base, the J end lost 5 bases, and 11 bases lay between the germline ends. There are 15 residues in the CDR3. From germline, CDR1 is SGHDN and CDR2 FVKESK. The whole isolated RNA underwent reverse transcription, so sequencing captured expressed TCRB transcripts. Naive, central memory and regulatory T cell samples averaged roughly 3.6 million immunoSEQ reads each. Repertoires were generated with immunoSEQ multiplex PCR, while TCRdb's copy carries only in-frame clones and drops some. This table has about 320,000 clones, less than 15% appearing once. The sequencing input was central memory CD4+ T cells from blood. The clonotype was recovered from a man aged 30 to 39 in good health. The chain joins TRBV14 to TRBJ1-4, with no clear D. This chain's CDR3 is CASSQGVTENEKLFF. The CDR3 DNA reads TGTGCCAGCAGCCAAGGGGTAACCGAAAATGAAAAACTGTTTTTT.